This T cell receptor (beta chain) was identified during a study of CD8+ T cells in alopecia areata. As to treatment: oral pan-JAK inhibitor, 5-10 mg twice daily. Alopecia areata patients gave lesional scalp punch biopsies and peripheral blood samples. Sequencing relied on a cDNA template that was reverse transcribed from extracted RNA. Using immunoSEQ multiplex PCR, the repertoire was profiled, and TCRdb retains in-frame clones only, with some absent. The sample contains roughly 190,000 clones, under 80% of which appear only once. This clone is a singleton in its sample. The sequenced sample was CD4+ T cells sorted from blood, obtained between weeks 47 and 50, from a patient treated with tofacitinib. The TCR sequence derives from a human donor with alopecia areata.

In nucleotides, the CDR3 is TGCGCCAGCAGCCAAGCCAGAAACAATCAGCCCCAGCATTTT. Translating gives CASSQARNNQPQHF. This chain uses TRBV4-3 with TRBJ1-5; no clear D. This CDR3 has 14 amino acids. Germline CDR1 reads LGHNA; CDR2 reads YSLEER. Trimming took off 1 base at V and 3 bases at J, with 7 bases between the two ends.